This TCR beta chain is drawn from a study of blood T cell repertoires in COVID-19. Study background: Samples of COVID-19 (acute and convalescent) were obtained from the United States, Italy and Spain. PBMCs, B-cell-depleted T cells, or T cells provided the cDNA or gDNA that made up the material.

Only in-frame clones appear in the TCRdb table, and some are missing; sequencing was by immunoSEQ multiplex PCR. Of some 270,000 clones in the sample, 88% are singletons; the top ten hold 2.5% to 3.5%. With 6 bases removed from V and 6 bases from J, the gap between germline ends came to 12 bases. The CDR3 sequence is 13 residues long. CDR1 and CDR2 from the germline V gene are MNHEY and SMNVEV (reference sequence). Participants' own reports of clinical history determined their cohort assignment. Input material: PBMCs or T cells enriched from blood (not recorded which). The chain has TRBV27 and TRBJ1-5; D is possibly TRBD1 (5 bases). This receptor was taken from a woman between 40 and 50 years old who had been exposed to COVID-19. The CDR3 DNA reads as TGTGCCAGCAGCACCGCGGGGGGTCAGCCCCAGCATTTT. It encodes CASSTAGGQPQHF.